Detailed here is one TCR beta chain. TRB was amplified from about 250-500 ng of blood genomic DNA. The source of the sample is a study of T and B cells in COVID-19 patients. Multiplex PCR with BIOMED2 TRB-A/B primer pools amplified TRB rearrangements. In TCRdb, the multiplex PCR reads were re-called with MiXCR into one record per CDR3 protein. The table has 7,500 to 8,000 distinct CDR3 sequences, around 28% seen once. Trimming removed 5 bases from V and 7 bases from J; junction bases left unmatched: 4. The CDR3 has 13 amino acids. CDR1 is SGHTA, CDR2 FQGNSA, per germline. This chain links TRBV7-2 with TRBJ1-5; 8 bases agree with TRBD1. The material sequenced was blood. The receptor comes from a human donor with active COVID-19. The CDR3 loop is CASSVRGRQPQHF. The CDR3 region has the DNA TGTGCCAGCAGCGTCAGGGGGCGACAGCCCCAGCATTTT.